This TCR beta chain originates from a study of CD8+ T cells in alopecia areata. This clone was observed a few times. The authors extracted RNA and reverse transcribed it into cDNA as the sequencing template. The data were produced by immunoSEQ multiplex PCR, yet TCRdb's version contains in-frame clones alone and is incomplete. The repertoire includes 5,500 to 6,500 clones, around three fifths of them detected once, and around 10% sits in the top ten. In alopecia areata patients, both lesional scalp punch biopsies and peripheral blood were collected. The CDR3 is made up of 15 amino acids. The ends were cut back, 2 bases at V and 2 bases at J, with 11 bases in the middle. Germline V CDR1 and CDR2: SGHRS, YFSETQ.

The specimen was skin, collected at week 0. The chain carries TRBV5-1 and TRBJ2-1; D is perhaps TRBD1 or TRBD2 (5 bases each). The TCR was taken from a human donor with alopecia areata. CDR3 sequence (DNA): TGCGCCAGCAGCTTTTGGGGGACCCCCTACAATGAGCAGTTCTTC. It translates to CASSFWGTPYNEQFF.